This T cell receptor beta chain was identified during a study of yellow fever vaccine responses in identical twins. TCRdb ran MiXCR on the RT-PCR reads and lists one entry per CDR3 protein. The sample carries roughly 17,000 distinct CDR3 sequences, less than 70% recorded once. Germline-derived CDR1 and CDR2 are LNHNV and YYDKDF (reference sequence). This CDR3 region has 15 residues. Trimming removed 3 bases at V and 5 bases at J, with 14 bases between. The chain joins TRBV15 to TRBJ1-5, with D hard to call. Sequences were derived from T cells from blood (PBMCs), unsorted or a sorted subset (not recorded which), sampled before or after yellow fever vaccination (not recorded which). The origin of this receptor is a woman aged 18-29 years who received the yellow fever vaccine. The CDR3 DNA is TGTGCCACCAGCAGGCGCGGGGAAGGCGATCAGCCCCAGCATTTT. Amino acids: CATSRRGEGDQPQHF.